The subject of this entry is one T cell receptor (beta chain). This sample was included in a study of blood T cell repertoires in COVID-19. Study-wide background: From T cells, B-cell-depleted T cells, or PBMCs came the material, which was cDNA or gDNA.

Assignments of participants to cohorts depended upon their own reported clinical history. Germline V lookup: CDR1 SGHDT, CDR2 YYEEEE. The CDR3 has 17 amino acids. Unmatched junction bases numbered 14, after V lost 2 bases and J lost 4 bases. In the source study's methods: Reference gene primers were amplified, and this amplification served to estimate nucleated cell counts. Using immunoSEQ multiplex PCR, the repertoire was profiled, and TCRdb retains in-frame clones only, with some absent. That table gives V, J and clone size, and the DNA gave D and trimming. The sample has roughly 250,000 clones; approximately 90% are singletons.

The chain carries TRBV5-6 and TRBJ1-1; TRBD1 aligns across 7 bases. Sequencing input: PBMCs or T cells enriched from blood (not recorded which). The origin of this receptor is a woman in her forties with acute COVID-19. The CDR3 protein is CASSLNRGTLKGTEAFF. The DNA for the CDR3 is TGTGCCAGCAGCTTAAACAGGGGCACCCTGAAGGGCACTGAAGCTTTCTTT.